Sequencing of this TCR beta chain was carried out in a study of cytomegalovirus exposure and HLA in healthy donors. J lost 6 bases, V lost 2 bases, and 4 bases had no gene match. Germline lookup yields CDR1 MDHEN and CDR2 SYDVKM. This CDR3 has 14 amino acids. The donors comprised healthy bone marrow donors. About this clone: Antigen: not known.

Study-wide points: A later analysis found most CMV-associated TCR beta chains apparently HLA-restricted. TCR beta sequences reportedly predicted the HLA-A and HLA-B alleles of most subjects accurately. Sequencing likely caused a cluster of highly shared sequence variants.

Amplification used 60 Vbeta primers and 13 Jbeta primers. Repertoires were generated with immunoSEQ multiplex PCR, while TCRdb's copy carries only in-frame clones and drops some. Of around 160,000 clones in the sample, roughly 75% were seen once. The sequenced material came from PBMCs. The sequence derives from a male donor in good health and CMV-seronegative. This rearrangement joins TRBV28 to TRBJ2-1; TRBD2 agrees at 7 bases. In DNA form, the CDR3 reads TGTGCCAGCAGTTTAGGCGGGAGCCTCAATGAGCAGTTCTTC. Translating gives CASSLGGSLNEQFF.